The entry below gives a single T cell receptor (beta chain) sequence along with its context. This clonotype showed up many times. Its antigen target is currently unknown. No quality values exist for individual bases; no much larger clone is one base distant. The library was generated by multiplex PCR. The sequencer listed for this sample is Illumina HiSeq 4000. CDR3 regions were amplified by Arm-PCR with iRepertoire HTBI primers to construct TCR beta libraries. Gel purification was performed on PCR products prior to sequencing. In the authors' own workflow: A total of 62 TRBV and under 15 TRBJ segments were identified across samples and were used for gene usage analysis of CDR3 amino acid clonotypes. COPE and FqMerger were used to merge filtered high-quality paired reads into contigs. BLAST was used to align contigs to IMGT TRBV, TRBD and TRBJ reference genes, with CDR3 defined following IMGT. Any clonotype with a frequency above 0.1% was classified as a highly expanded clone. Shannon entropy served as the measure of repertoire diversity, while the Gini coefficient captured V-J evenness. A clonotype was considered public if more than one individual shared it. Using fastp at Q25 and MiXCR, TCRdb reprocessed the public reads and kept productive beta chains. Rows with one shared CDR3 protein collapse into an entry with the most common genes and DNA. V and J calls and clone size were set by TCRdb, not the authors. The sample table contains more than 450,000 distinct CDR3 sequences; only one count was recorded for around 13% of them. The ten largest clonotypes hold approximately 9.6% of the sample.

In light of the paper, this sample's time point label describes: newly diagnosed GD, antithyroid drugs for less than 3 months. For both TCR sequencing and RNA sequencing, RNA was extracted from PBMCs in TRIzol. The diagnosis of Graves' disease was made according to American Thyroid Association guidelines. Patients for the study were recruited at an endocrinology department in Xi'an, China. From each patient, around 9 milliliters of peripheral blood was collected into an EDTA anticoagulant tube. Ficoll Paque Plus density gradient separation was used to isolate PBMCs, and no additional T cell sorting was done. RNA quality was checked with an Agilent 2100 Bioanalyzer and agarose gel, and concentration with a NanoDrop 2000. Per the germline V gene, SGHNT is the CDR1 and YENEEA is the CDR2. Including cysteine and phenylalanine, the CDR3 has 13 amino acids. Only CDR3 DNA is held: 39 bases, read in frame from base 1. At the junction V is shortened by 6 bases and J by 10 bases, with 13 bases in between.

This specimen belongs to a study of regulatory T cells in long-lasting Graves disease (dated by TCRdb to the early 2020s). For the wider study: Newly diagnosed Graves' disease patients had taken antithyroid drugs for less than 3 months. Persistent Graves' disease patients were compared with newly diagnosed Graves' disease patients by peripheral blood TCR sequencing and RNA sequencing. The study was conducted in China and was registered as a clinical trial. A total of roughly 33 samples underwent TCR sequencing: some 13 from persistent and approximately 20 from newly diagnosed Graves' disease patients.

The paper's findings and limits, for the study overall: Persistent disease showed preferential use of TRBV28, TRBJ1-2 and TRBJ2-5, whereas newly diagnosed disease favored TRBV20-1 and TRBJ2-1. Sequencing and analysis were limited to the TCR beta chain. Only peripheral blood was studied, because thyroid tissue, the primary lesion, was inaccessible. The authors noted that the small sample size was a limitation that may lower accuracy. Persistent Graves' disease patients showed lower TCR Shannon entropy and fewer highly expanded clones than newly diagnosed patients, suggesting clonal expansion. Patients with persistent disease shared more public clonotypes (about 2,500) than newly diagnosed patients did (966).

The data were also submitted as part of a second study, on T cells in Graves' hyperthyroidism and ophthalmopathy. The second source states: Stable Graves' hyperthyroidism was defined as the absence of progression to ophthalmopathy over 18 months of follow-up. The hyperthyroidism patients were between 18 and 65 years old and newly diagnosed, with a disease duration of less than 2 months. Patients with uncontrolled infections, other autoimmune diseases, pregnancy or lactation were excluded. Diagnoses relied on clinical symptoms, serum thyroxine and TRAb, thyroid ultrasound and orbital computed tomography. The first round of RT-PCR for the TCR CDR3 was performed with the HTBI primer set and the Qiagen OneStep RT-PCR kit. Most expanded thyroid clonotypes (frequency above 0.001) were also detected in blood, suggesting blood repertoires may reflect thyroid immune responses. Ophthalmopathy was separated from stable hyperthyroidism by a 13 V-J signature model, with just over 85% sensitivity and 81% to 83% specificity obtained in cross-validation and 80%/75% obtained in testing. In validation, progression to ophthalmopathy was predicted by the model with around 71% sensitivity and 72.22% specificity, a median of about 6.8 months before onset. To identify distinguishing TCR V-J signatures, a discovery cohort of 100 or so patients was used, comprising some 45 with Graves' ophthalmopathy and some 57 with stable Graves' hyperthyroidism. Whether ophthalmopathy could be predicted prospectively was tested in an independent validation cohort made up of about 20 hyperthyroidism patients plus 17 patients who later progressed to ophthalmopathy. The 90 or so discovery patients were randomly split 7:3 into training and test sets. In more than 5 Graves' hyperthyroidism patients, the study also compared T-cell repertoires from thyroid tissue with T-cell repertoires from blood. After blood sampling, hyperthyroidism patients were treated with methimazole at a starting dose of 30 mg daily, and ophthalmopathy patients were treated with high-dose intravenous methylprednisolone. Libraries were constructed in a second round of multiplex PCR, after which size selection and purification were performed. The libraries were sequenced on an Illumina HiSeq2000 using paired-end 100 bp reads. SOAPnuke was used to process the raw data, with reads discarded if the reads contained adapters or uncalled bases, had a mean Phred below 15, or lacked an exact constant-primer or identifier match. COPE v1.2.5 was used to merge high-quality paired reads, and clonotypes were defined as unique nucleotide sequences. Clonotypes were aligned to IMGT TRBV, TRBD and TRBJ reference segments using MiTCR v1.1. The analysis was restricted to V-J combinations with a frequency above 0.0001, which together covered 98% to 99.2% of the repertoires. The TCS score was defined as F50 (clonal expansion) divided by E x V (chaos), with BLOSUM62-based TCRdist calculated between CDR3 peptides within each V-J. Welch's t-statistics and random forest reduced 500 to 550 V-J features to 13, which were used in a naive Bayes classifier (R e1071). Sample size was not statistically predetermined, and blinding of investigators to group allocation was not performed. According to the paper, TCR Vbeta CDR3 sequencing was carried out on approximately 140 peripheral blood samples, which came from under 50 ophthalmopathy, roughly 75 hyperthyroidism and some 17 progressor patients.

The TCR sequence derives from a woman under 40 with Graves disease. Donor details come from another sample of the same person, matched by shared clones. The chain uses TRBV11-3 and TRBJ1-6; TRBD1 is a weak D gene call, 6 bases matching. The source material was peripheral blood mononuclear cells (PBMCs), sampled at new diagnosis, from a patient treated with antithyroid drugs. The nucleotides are TGTGCCAGCAGGTGGAGACAGGACTCACCCCTCCACTTT. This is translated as CASRWRQDSPLHF.